What follows are 2 T cell receptor beta chains derived from one specimen sequenced in a study of T cells in Graves' hyperthyroidism and ophthalmopathy. Amplification of TCR beta CDR3 regions used RNA as the template. An initial round of RT-PCR targeting the TCR CDR3 relied on the HTBI primer set. One entry per CDR3 protein, called by TCRdb with MiXCR from the multiplex PCR reads. The table includes around 560,000 distinct CDR3 sequences, approximately 15% detected once. The material sequenced was blood. The receptors were gathered from a woman under 30 with Graves' hyperthyroidism.

This clonotype has at least ten counts. The V gene is TRBV11-3, the J gene TRBJ2-7, with TRBD1 identical over 8 bases. The trim removed 4 bases at V and 4 bases at J, leaving 6 bases unmatched. CDR1 is SGHNT, CDR2 YENEEA, per germline. The CDR3 runs 14 residues. As DNA, the CDR3 is TGTGCCAGCAGCTCGGACAGGGTGGCGTACGAGCAGTACTTC. Its translation: CASSSDRVAYEQYF.

J is TRBJ1-6 and V is TRBV18; possible D gene TRBD1, 5 bases. V lost 3 bases to trimming and J lost 10 bases, with 10 bases between them. CDR1 is KGHSH, CDR2 LQKENI, per germline. The length of the CDR3 is 13 residues. In nucleotides, the CDR3 is TGTGCCAGCTCACCTGGGCGGGACTCACCCCTCCACTTT. This encodes CASSPGRDSPLHF. The full variable domain, completed using reference TRBV18 and TRBJ1-6, is NAGVMQNPRHLVRRRGQEARLRCSPMKGHSHVYWYRQLPEEGLKFMVYLQKENIIDESGMPKERFSAEFPKEGPSILRIQQVVRGDSAAYFCASSPGRDSPLHFGNGTRLTVT.